This is a list of T cell receptor beta chains from one sample in a study of blood T cell repertoires in COVID-19. The data were produced by immunoSEQ multiplex PCR, yet TCRdb's version contains in-frame clones alone and is incomplete. This table holds 40,000 or so clones, approximately 86% found once. Sequenced material: peripheral blood. These receptors came from a human donor in a cohort sampled during active COVID-19. Both conserved end residues are part of each CDR3.

TRBV25-1 | CVSTTGVGEQYF
TRBV6-5 | CASRGRQSSNYGYTF
TRBV10-3 | CAISPRAGDSYEQYF
TRBV5-6 | CASSSRWGTSGGAETQYF
TRBV28 | CASSLTQNTEAFF
TRBV5-1 | CASSLWGQGNTMNTEAFF
TRBV2 | CASSEGGGQFF
TRBV18 | CASSEDRDYGYTF
TRBV30 | CAWSEGGMPFGNTIYF
TRBV12-5 | CASGHGTGRDEQFF
TRBV2 | CASSGLLRDTQYF
TRBV5-5 | CASSMTAMNTEAFF